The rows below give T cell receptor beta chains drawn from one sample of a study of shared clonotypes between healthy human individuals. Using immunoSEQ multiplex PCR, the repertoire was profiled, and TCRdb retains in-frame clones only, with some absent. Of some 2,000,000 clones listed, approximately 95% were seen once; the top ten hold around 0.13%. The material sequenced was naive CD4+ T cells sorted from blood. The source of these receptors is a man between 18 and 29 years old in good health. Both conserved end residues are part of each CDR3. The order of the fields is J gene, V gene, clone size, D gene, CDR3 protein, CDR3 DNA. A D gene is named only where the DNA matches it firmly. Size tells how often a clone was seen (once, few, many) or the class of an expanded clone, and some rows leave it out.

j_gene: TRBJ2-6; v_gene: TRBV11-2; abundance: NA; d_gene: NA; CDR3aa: CASSFPRTGANVLTF; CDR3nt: TGTGCCAGCAGCTTCCCCCGGACTGGGGCCAACGTCCTGACTTTC
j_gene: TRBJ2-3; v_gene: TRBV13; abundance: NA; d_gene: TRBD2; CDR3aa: CASSLRLAGDTDTQYF; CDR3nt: TGTGCCAGCAGCTTGAGACTAGCGGGGGACACAGATACGCAGTATTTT
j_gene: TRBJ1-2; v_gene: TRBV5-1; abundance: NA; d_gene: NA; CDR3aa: CASSPGEGIAYGYTF; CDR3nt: TGCGCCAGCAGCCCCGGCGAGGGAATCGCCTATGGCTACACCTTC
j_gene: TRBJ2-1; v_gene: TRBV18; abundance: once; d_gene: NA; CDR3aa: CASSPRLGIGAYNEQFF; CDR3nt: TGTGCCAGCTCACCACGGCTTGGGATAGGGGCCTACAATGAGCAGTTCTTC
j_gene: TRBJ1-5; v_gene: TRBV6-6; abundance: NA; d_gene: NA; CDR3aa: CASSYMGNQPQHF; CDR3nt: TGTGCCAGCAGTTACATGGGGAATCAGCCCCAGCATTTT
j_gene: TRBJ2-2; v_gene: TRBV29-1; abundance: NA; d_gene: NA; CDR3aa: CSVDPGSGELFF; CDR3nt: TGCAGCGTTGATCCAGGCTCCGGGGAGCTGTTTTTT
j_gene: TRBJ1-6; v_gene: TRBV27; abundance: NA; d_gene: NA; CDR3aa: CRDRSSYNSPLHF; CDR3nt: TGTCGGGACCGGAGCTCCTATAATTCACCCCTCCACTTT
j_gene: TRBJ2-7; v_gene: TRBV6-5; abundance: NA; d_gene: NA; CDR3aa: CASSSPTGLEQYF; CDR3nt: TGTGCCAGCAGTTCCCCCACAGGGCTCGAGCAGTACTTC
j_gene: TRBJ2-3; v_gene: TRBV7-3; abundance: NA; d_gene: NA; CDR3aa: CANSLWVDDTQYF; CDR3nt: TGTGCCAACAGCTTATGGGTAGACGATACGCAGTATTTT
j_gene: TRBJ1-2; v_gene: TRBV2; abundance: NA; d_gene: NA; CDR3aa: CASRQGLGYTF; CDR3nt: TGTGCCAGCCGCCAGGGATTAGGCTACACCTTC
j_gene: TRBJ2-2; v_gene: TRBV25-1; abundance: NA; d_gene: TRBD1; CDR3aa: CASSDGDRGPTGELFF; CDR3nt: TGTGCCAGCAGTGATGGCGACAGGGGTCCCACCGGGGAGCTGTTTTTT
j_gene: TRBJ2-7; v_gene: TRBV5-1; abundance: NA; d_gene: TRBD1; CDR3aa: CASSLVGQSYEQYF; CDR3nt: TGCGCCAGCAGCTTGGTGGGACAGTCCTACGAGCAGTACTTC
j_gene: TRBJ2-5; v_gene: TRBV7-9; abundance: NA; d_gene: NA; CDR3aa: CASSLAVGETQYF; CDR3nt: TGTGCCAGCAGCTTAGCGGTCGGGGAGACCCAGTACTTC
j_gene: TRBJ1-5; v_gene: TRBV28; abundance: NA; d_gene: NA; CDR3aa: CASSSSRGVLNQPQHF; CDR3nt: TGTGCCAGCAGCTCTTCTAGGGGAGTCCTCAATCAGCCCCAGCATTTT
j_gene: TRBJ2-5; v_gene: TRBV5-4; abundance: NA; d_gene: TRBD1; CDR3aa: CASSLGQGVQETQYF; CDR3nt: TGTGCCAGCAGCTTGGGACAGGGGGTCCAAGAGACCCAGTACTTC
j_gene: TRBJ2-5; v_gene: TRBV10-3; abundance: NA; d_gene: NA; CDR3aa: CAISAGGPVETQYF; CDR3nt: TGTGCCATCAGTGCTGGCGGGCCTGTGGAGACCCAGTACTTC
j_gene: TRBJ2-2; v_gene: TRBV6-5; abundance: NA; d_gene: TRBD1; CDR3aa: CAQRQGVAGELFF; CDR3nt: TGTGCCCAAAGGCAGGGGGTTGCCGGGGAGCTGTTTTTT
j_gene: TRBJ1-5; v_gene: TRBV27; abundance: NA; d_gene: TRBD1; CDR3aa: CASRRDRENQPQHF; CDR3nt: TGTGCCAGCAGAAGGGACAGGGAAAATCAGCCCCAGCATTTT
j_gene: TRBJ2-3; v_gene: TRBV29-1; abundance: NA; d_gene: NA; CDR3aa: CSVEGVGGGTDTQYF; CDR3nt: TGCAGCGTTGAAGGTGTGGGAGGAGGCACAGATACGCAGTATTTT
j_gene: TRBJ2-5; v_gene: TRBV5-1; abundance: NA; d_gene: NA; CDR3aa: CASSLDYGETQYF; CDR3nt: TGCGCCAGCAGCTTGGACTACGGGGAGACCCAGTACTTC
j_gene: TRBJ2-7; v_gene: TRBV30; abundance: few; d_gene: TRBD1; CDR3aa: CASTGVGSYEQYF; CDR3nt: TGTGCCTCAACAGGGGTAGGATCCTACGAGCAGTACTTC
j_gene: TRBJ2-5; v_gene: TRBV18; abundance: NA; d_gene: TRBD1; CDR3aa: CASSPKVRTGAQETQYF; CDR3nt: TGTGCCAGCTCACCAAAAGTCCGGACAGGGGCCCAAGAGACCCAGTACTTC
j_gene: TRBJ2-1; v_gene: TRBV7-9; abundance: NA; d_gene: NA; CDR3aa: CASSSLSGNSYNEQFF; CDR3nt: TGTGCCAGCAGCTCCCTTAGCGGAAACTCCTACAATGAGCAGTTCTTC
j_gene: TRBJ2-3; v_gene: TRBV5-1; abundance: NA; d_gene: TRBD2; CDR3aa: CASSPRGGAQIDTQYF; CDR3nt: TGCGCCAGCAGCCCCCGGGGGGGGGCGCAAATAGATACGCAGTATTTT
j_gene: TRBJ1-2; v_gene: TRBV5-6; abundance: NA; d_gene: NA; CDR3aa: CASSLYGGINYGYTF; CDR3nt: TGTGCCAGCAGCTTGTATGGTGGCATTAACTATGGCTACACCTTC
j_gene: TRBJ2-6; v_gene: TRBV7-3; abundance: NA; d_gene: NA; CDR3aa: CASSPLFSGANVLTF; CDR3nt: TGTGCCAGCAGCCCATTATTTAGTGGGGCCAACGTCCTGACTTTC
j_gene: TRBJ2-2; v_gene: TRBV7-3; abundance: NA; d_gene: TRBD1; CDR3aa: CASSSRTGGTGELFF; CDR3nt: TGTGCCAGCAGCTCCCGGACAGGGGGCACCGGGGAGCTGTTTTTT
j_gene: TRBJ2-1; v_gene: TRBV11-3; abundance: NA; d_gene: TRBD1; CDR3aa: CASSLGQGVLNEQFF; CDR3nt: TGTGCCAGCAGCTTGGGACAGGGCGTATTGAATGAGCAGTTCTTC
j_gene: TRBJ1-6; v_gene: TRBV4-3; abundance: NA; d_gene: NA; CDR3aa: CASSQERGQPLHF; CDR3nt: TGCGCCAGCAGCCAAGAGCGGGGTCAACCCCTCCACTTT
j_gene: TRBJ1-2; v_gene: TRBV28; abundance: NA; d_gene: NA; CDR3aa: CASSLPLYGYTF; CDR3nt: TGTGCCAGCAGTTTGCCTTTATATGGCTACACCTTC
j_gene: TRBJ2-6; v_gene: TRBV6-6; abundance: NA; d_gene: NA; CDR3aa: CASSYHQGSGANVLTF; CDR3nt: TGTGCCAGCAGTTACCATCAGGGATCGGGGGCCAACGTCCTGACTTTC
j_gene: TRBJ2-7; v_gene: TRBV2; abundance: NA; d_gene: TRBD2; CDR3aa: CASSLGGAGSSYEQYF; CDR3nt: TGTGCCAGCAGTCTCGGGGGGGCGGGTTCCTCCTACGAGCAGTACTTC
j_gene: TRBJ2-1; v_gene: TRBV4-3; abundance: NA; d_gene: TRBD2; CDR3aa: CASSQDSGSSYNEQFF; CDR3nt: TGCGCCAGCAGCCAAGATAGCGGGAGTTCCTACAATGAGCAGTTCTTC
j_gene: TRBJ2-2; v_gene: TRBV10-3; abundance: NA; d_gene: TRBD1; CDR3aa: CAISDKGQGAGELFF; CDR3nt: TGTGCCATCAGTGATAAGGGCCAGGGGGCCGGGGAGCTGTTTTTT
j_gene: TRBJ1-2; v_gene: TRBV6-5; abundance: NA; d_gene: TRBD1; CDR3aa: CASSYSRGGGGYTF; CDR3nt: TGTGCCAGCAGTTACTCACGAGGGGGCGGTGGCTACACCTTC
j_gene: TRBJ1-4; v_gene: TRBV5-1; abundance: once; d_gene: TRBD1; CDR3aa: CARKTGGEFKLFF; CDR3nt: TGCGCCAGGAAGACAGGGGGCGAATTCAAACTGTTTTTT
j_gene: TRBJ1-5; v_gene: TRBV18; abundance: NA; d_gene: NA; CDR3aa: CASSPETNRNQPQHF; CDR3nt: TGTGCCAGCTCACCAGAGACAAATCGCAATCAGCCCCAGCATTTT
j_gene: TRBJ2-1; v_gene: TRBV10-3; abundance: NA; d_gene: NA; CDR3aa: CATDQGGNEQFF; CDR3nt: TGTGCCACAGATCAGGGTGGGAATGAGCAGTTCTTC
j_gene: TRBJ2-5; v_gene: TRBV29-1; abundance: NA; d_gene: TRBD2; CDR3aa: CSVGTALAGGPRETQYF; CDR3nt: TGCAGCGTCGGGACCGCGCTAGCGGGAGGGCCGAGGGAGACCCAGTACTTC
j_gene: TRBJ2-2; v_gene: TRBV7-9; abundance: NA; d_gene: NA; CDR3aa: CASSDLLGSTGELFF; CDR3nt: TGTGCCAGCAGCGATTTACTAGGGAGCACCGGGGAGCTGTTTTTT
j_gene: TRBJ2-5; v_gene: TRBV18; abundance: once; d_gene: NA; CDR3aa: CASSPLRGLQGTQYF; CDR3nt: TGTGCCAGCTCACCACTTCGCGGTCTCCAAGGGACCCAGTACTTC
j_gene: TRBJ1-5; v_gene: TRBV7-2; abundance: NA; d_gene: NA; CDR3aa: CASSLEVQFYQPQHF; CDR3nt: TGTGCCAGCAGCTTAGAGGTACAGTTCTATCAGCCCCAGCATTTT
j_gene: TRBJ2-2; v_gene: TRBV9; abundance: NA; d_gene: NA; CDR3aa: CASSPDLGELFF; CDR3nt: TGTGCCAGCAGCCCCGACTTAGGGGAGCTGTTTTTT
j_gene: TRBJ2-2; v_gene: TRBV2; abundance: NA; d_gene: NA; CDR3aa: CASHSGLTNTGELFF; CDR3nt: TGTGCCAGCCATTCAGGACTCACGAACACCGGGGAGCTGTTTTTT
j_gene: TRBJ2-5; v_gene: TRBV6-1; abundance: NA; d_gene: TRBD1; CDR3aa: CASSGQGPHETQYF; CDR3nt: TGTGCCAGCAGTGGACAGGGGCCCCACGAGACCCAGTACTTC
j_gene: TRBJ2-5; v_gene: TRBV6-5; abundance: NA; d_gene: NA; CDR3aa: CASTQQGSGTQYF; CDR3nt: TGTGCCAGCACTCAGCAAGGGTCAGGGACCCAGTACTTC
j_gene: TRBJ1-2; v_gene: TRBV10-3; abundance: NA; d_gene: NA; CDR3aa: CAISATAYGYTF; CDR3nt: TGTGCCATCAGTGCCACAGCTTATGGCTACACCTTC
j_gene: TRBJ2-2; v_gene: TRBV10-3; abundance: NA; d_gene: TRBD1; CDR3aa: CAISPGQTGELFF; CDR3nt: TGTGCCATCAGCCCGGGACAGACCGGGGAGCTGTTTTTT
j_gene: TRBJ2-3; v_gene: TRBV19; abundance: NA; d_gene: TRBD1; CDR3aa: CASSAIRKQGTADTQYF; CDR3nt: TGTGCCAGTAGTGCTATCCGCAAACAGGGGACCGCAGATACGCAGTATTTT
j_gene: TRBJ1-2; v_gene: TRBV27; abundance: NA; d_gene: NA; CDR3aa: CASKAITDTNYGYTF; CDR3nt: TGTGCCAGCAAGGCGATTACGGATACTAACTATGGCTACACCTTC
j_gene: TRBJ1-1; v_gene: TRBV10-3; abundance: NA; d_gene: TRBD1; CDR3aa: CAISIQGDTEAFF; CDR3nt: TGTGCCATCAGTATACAGGGGGACACTGAAGCTTTCTTT
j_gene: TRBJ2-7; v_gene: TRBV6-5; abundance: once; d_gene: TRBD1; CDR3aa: CASSRGQLYEQYF; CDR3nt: TGTGCCAGCAGCAGGGGACAGCTCTACGAGCAGTACTTC
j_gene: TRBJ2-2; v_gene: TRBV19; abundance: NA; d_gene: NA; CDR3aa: CASSIDRIGELFF; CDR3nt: TGTGCCAGTAGTATAGATCGGATCGGGGAGCTGTTTTTT
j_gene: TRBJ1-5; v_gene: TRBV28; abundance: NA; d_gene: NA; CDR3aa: CASSSYSNQPQHF; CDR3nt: TGTGCCAGCAGTTCATATAGCAATCAGCCCCAGCATTTT
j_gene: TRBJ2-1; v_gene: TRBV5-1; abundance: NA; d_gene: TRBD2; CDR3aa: CASSFAGTRLPTNEQFF; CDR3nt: TGCGCCAGCAGCTTTGCCGGGACTAGATTACCTACAAATGAGCAGTTCTTC